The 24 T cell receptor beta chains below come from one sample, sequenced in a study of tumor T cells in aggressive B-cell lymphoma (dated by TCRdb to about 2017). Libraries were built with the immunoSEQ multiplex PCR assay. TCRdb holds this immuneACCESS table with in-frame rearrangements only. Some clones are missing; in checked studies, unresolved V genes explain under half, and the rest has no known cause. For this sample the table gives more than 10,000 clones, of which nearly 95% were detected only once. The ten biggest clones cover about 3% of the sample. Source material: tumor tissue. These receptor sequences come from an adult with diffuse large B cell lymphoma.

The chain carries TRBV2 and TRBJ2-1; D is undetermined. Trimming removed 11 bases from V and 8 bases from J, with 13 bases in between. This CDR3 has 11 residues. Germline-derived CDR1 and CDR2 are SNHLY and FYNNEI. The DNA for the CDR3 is TGTGCCGGAGCAGTGGTGGATGAGCAGTTCTTC. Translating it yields CAGAVVDEQFF.

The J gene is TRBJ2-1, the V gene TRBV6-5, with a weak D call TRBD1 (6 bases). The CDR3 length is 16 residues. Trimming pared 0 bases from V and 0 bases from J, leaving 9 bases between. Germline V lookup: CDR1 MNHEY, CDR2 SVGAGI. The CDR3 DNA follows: TGTGCCAGCAGTTACTCTGCAGGGGTCTCCTACAATGAGCAGTTCTTC. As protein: CASSYSAGVSYNEQFF.

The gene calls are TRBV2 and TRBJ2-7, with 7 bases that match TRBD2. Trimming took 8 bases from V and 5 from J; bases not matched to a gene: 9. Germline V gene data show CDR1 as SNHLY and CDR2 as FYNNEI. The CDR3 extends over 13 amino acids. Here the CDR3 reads CASSTGGFDEQYF. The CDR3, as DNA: TGTGCCAGCTCGACGGGGGGTTTCGACGAGCAGTACTTC.

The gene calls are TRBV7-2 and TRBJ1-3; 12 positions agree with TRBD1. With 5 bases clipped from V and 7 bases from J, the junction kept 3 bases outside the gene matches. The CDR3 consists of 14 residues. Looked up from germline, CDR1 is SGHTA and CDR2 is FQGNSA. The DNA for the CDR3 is TGTGCCAGCAGCCCGGGACAGGGGGCGAACACCATATATTTT. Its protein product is CASSPGQGANTIYF.

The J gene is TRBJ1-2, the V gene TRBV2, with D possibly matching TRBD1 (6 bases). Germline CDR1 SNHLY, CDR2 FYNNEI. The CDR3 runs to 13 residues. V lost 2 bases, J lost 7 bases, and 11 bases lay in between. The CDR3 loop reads CASSEQGQPGYTF. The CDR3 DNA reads TGTGCCAGCAGTGAACAGGGACAACCTGGCTACACCTTC.

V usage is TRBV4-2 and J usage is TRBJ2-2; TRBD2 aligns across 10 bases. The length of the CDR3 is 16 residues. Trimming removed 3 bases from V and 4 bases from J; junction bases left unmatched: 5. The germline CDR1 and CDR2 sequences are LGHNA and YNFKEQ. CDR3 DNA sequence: TGTGCCAGCAGCCAGGATCGACTAGCGGGCACCGGGGAGCTGTTTTTT. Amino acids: CASSQDRLAGTGELFF.

CDR3 DNA sequence: TGTGCCAGCAGTGAAAGCCTTGTGACAGGGTCCTACGAGCAGTACTTC. Translating it yields CASSESLVTGSYEQYF. The rearrangement links TRBV6-1 to TRBJ2-7; 7 positions match TRBD1. This CDR3 has 16 amino acids. Looked up from germline, CDR1 is MNHNS and CDR2 is SASEGT. J lost 1 base, V lost 2 bases, and 8 bases had no gene match.

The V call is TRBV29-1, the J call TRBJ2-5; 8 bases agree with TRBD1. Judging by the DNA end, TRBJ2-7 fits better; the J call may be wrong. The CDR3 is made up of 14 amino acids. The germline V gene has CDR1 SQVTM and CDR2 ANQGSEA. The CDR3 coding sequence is TGCAGCGTTGAAGGGCGGACAGGGACCTACGAGCAGTACTTC. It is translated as CSVEGRTGTYEQYF.

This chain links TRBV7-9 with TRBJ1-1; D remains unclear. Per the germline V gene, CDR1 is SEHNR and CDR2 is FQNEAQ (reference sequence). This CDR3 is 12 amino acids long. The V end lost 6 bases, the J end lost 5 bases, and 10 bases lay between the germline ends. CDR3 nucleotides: TGTGCCAGCAGACCTTCAGGAACTGAAGCTTTCTTT. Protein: CASRPSGTEAFF.

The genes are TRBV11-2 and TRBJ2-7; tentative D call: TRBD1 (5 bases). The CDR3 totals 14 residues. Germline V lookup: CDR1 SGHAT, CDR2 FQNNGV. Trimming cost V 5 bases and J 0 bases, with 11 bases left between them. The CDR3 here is CASSPSGPSYEQYF. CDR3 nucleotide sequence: TGTGCCAGCAGCCCGTCAGGGCCCTCCTACGAGCAGTACTTC.

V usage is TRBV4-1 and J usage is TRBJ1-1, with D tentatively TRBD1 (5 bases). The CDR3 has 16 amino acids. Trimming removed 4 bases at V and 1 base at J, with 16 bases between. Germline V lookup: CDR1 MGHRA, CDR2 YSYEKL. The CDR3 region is CASSRDGMGGNTEAFF. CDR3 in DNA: TGCGCCAGCAGCCGCGATGGGATGGGGGGGAACACTGAAGCTTTCTTT.

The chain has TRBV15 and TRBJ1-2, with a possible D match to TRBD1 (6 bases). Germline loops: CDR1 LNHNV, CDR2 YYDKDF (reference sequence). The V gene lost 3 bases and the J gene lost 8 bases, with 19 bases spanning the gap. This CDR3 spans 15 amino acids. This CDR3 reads CATSRGSGGFYGYTF. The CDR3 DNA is TGTGCCACCAGCAGGGGGAGTGGGGGCTTTTACGGCTACACCTTC. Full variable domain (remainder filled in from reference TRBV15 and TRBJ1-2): DAMVIQNPRYQVTQFGKPVTLSCSQTLNHNVMYWYQQKSSQAPKLLFHYYDKDFNNEADTPDNFQSRRPNTSFCFLDIRSPGLGDTAMYLCATSRGSGGFYGYTFGSGTRLTVV.

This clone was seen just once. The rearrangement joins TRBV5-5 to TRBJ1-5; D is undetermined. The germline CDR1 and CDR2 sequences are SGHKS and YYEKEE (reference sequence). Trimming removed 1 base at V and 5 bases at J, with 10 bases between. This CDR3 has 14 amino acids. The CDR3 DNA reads TGTGCCAGCAGCTTGCTCGGGGAGGATCAGCCCCAGCATTTT. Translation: CASSLLGEDQPQHF.

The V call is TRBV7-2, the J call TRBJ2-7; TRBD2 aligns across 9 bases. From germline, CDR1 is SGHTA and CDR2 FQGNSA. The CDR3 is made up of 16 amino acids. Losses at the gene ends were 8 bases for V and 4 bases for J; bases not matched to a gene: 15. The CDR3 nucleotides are TGTGCCAGCTCCAGGAGGCGGGGGGGGATATCTTACGAGCAGTACTTC. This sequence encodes CASSRRRGGISYEQYF.

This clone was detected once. The CDR3 here is CASSLQQGGDEKLFF. CDR3 in DNA: TGCGCCAGCAGCCTCCAACAGGGTGGGGATGAAAAACTGTTTTTT. The V gene is TRBV5-1, the J gene TRBJ1-4; the D gene is possibly TRBD1 (6 bases). Germline CDR1 and CDR2: SGHRS and YFSETQ. CDR3 size: 15 residues. V lost 4 bases to trimming and J lost 6 bases, with 16 bases between them. The variable domain in full, completed from reference TRBV5-1 and TRBJ1-4, reads KAGVTQTPRYLIKTRGQQVTLSCSPISGHRSVSWYQQTPGQGLQFLFEYFSETQRNKGNFPGRFSGRQFSNSRSEMNVSTLELGDSALYLCASSLQQGGDEKLFFGSGTQLSVL.

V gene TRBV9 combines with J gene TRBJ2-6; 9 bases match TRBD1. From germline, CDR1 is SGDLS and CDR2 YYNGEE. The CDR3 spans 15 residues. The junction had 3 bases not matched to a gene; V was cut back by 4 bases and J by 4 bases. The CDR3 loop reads CASSTGQGGANVLTF. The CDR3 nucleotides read TGTGCCAGCAGCACCGGACAGGGGGGGGCCAACGTCCTGACTTTC.

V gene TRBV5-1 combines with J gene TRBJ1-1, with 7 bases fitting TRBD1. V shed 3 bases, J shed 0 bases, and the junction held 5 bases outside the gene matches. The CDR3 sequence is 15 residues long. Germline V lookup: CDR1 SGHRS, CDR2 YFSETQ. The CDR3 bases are TGCGCCAGCAGCTCTCTACAGGGGATGAACACTGAAGCTTTCTTT. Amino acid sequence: CASSSLQGMNTEAFF. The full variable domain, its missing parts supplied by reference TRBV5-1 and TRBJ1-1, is KAGVTQTPRYLIKTRGQQVTLSCSPISGHRSVSWYQQTPGQGLQFLFEYFSETQRNKGNFPGRFSGRQFSNSRSEMNVSTLELGDSALYLCASSSLQGMNTEAFFGQGTRLTVV.

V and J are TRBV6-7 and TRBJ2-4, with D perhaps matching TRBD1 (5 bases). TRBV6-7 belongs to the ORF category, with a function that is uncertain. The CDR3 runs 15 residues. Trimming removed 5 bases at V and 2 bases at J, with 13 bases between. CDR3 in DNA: TGTGCCAGCAGTCGGACACAATTAACCAAAAACATTCAGTACTTC. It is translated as CASSRTQLTKNIQYF.

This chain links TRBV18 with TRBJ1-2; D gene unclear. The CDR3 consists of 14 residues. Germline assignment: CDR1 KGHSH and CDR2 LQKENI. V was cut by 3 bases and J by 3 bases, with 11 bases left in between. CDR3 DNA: TGTGCCAGCTCACCTGCATTCAGTGACTATGGCTACACCTTC. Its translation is CASSPAFSDYGYTF.

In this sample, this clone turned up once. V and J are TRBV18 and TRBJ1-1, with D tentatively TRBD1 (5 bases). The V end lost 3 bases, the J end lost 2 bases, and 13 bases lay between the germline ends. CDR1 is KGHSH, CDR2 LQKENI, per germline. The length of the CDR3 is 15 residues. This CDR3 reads CASSPSSGGNTEAFF. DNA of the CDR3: TGTGCCAGCTCACCGTCGTCGGGGGGAAACACTGAAGCTTTCTTT.

The CDR3 loop reads CASTVTAQPNYGYTF. DNA of the CDR3: TGTGCCAGCACAGTTACGGCACAGCCTAACTATGGCTACACCTTC. The chain combines TRBV6-6 with TRBJ1-2; no reliable D call. With 7 bases removed from V and 0 bases from J, the gap between germline ends came to 15 bases. This CDR3 is built from 15 residues. Germline values: CDR1 MNHNY, CDR2 SVGAGI (reference sequence).

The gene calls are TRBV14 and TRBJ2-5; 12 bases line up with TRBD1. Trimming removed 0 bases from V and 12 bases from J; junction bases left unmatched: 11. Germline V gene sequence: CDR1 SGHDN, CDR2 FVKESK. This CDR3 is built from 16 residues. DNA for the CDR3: TGTGCCAGCAGCCAAGATCCCGGGACAGGGGGCGCGATAAAGTACTTC. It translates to CASSQDPGTGGAIKYF. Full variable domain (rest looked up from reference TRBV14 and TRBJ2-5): EAGVTQFPSHSVIEKGQTVTLRCDPISGHDNLYWYRRVMGKEIKFLLHFVKESKQDESGMPNNRFLAERTGGTYSTLKVQPAELEDSGVYFCASSQDPGTGGAIKYFGPGTRLLVL.

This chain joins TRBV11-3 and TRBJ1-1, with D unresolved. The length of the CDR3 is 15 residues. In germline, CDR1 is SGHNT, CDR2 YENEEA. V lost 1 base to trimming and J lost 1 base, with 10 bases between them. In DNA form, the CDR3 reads TGTGCCAGCAGCTTAGGGGAGGTTGGGAACACTGAAGCTTTCTTT. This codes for CASSLGEVGNTEAFF. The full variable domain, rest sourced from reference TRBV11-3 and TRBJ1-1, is EAGVVQSPRYKIIEKKQPVAFWCNPISGHNTLYWYLQNLGQGPELLIRYENEEAVDDSQLPKDRFSAERLKGVDSTLKIQPAELGDSAVYLCASSLGEVGNTEAFFGQGTRLTVV.

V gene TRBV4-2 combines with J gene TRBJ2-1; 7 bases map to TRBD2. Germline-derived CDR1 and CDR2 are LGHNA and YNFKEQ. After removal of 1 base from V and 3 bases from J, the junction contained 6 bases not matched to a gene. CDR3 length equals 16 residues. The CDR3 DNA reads TGTGCCAGCAGCCAAGTCGAGGCTAGCGGCTACAATGAGCAGTTCTTC. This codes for CASSQVEASGYNEQFF.